This T cell receptor beta chain was sequenced for a study of OX40 agonist ivuxolimab in advanced cancers. Study results and caveats: Some patients who did not respond also had low normalized T-cell clonal expansion.

Concerning this clone: Its antigen is currently unknown.

Patients were ruled out by autoimmune disease history or systemic immunosuppression. Sequencing used immunoSEQ multiplex PCR; TCRdb keeps in-frame clones, though not all of them. The sample has roughly 70,000 clones; around 85% are singletons. The receptor was isolated from an adult with an advanced solid tumor such as melanoma, head and neck, liver or kidney cancer. This specimen consisted of CD4+ or CD8+ T cells sorted from blood, obtained in a trial of the OX40 agonist ivuxolimab.

The CDR3: CASRFRDRTYEQYF. The CDR3 nucleotides are TGTGCCAGCAGGTTCCGGGACAGGACCTACGAGCAGTACTTC. The V and J genes are TRBV11-3 and TRBJ2-7; TRBD1 agrees at 8 bases. The CDR3 is 14 amino acids. Trimming removed 6 bases from V and 2 bases from J; junction bases left unmatched: 6. Germline lookup yields CDR1 SGHNT and CDR2 YENEEA.